This T cell receptor (beta chain) was found in a study of monozygotic twins with inflammatory bowel disease. Blood was drawn at around 2.5 ml per donor. This CDR3 comprises 18 residues. The V gene's germline CDR1 is SGHRS and CDR2 YFSETQ. Via template switching, UMIs carrying a 6-nucleotide sample barcode were introduced. TCRdb derives one entry per CDR3 protein from the 5' RACE reads, leaving out DNA. This table holds approximately 400,000 distinct CDR3 sequences. The sequenced sample consisted of blood. The V call is TRBV5-1, the J call TRBJ1-1. The clonotype originates from a human donor with ulcerative colitis or Crohn's disease, or a healthy co-twin of an affected twin (not recorded which). The CDR3 spells CASSPLVLANYMNTEAFF. Full variable domain (rest looked up from reference TRBV5-1 and TRBJ1-1): KAGVTQTPRYLIKTRGQQVTLSCSPISGHRSVSWYQQTPGQGLQFLFEYFSETQRNKGNFPGRFSGRQFSNSRSEMNVSTLELGDSALYLCASSPLVLANYMNTEAFFGQGTRLTVV.